What follows are 9 T cell receptor beta chains derived from one specimen sequenced in a study of cytomegalovirus exposure and HLA in healthy donors. Assay: immunoSEQ multiplex PCR; the TCRdb copy retains only in-frame clones and omits some. The sample records 250,000 or so clones, more than 75% being singletons. The sequencing sample was made of PBMCs. The receptor set was obtained from a man between 18 and 29 years old in good health and CMV-seropositive.

CDR3 DNA: TGTGCCAGCAGTGTCGGGACGGTTCCTAACTATGGCTACACCTTC. Translation: CASSVGTVPNYGYTF. The chain is built from TRBV6-1 and TRBJ1-2, with TRBD1 as a possible D gene (5 bases). This CDR3 region has 15 residues. The V gene's germline CDR1 is MNHNS and CDR2 SASEGT. Trimming cost V 4 bases and J 0 bases, with 12 bases left between them.

The J gene is TRBJ2-6, the V gene TRBV11-3, with 8 nucleotides matching TRBD1. CDR1 and CDR2 (germline): SGHNT, YENEEA. The CDR3 runs 17 residues. The V and J ends lost 5 bases and 0 bases, in that order; junction bases with no gene match: 6. In DNA, the CDR3 is TGTGCCAGCAGCACCGGACAGGGTTTCTCTGGGGCCAACGTCCTGACTTTC. The encoded protein is CASSTGQGFSGANVLTF.

This clone has just a few counts. CDR3 sequence: CASTNWTLGGYTF. As DNA, the CDR3 is TGTGCCAGTACCAACTGGACACTCGGAGGCTACACCTTC. The chain couples TRBV19 to TRBJ1-2, with D perhaps matching TRBD1 (5 bases). The CDR3 has 13 amino acids. In germline, CDR1 is LNHDA, CDR2 SQIVND (reference sequence). V lost 7 bases, J lost 8 bases, and 17 bases lay in between.

The V and J genes are TRBV11-2 and TRBJ2-1, with 8 bases that match TRBD2. With 0 bases clipped from V and 6 bases from J, the junction kept 4 bases outside the gene matches. Germline-derived CDR1 and CDR2 are SGHAT and FQNNGV. This CDR3 spans 15 amino acids. The CDR3: CASSLEGGLGNEQFF. CDR3 DNA: TGTGCCAGCAGCTTAGAAGGGGGACTAGGCAATGAGCAGTTCTTC.

The V gene is TRBV6-1, the J gene TRBJ1-5, with D maybe TRBD1 (6 bases). Germline V gene data show CDR1 as MNHNS and CDR2 as SASEGT. Trimming cost V 5 bases and J 9 bases, with 14 bases left between them. The CDR3 sequence is 13 residues long. CDR3 sequence (DNA): TGTGCCAGCAGTCGGACAGCGCGGTTGCCCCAGCATTTT. Protein sequence: CASSRTARLPQHF.

The rearrangement links TRBV5-6 to TRBJ2-1; 12 bases map to TRBD2. The V gene's germline CDR1 is SGHDT and CDR2 YYEEEE. The J segment lost 10 bases and the V segment lost 0 bases, leaving 5 bases of the junction unmatched. The CDR3 length is 15 residues. CDR3 coding DNA: TGTGCCAGCAGCTTGGGACTAGCGGGAGTATGGGAGCAGTTCTTC. Protein product: CASSLGLAGVWEQFF.

V usage is TRBV11-3 and J usage is TRBJ2-5; D possibly corresponds to TRBD1 (6 bases). V dropped 3 bases and J dropped 5 bases, with 13 bases sitting between them. This CDR3 has 14 residues. CDR1 and CDR2 (germline): SGHNT, YENEEA. DNA of the CDR3: TGTGCCAGCAGCTTGGGCAGGGGTGTGGAGACCCAGTACTTC. Protein sequence: CASSLGRGVETQYF.

This clone was recorded a few times. The chain uses TRBV5-1 and TRBJ1-2; 11 nucleotides match TRBD1. The length of the CDR3 is 14 residues. CDR1 SGHRS and CDR2 YFSETQ come from the germline V gene. Trimming cost V 4 bases and J 6 bases; bases outside gene matches: 5. CDR3 amino acids: CASSHGTGGNGYTF. In DNA form, the CDR3 reads TGCGCCAGCAGCCACGGGACAGGGGGGAATGGCTACACCTTC.

The chain uses TRBV5-6 and TRBJ1-3; no firm D call. Looked up from germline, CDR1 is SGHDT and CDR2 is YYEEEE. V was pared by 0 bases and J by 0 bases, with 7 bases between. CDR3 length: 15 amino acids. The CDR3 loop reads CASSLGRSSGNTIYF. As DNA, the CDR3 is TGTGCCAGCAGCTTGGGACGGTCCTCTGGAAACACCATATATTTT.